The rows below give T cell receptor beta chains drawn from one sample of a study of blood T cells in healthy people across ages. A single record per CDR3 protein comes from TCRdb applying MiXCR to the 5' RACE reads. There are about 640,000 distinct CDR3 sequences in the sample; 58% occur only once, and 30% to 45% lies in the top ten. Sequenced sample: blood. The receptors were gathered from a man aged 55 to 70 in good health. The CDR3 runs from the conserved cysteine through the conserved F or W. D genes are given only for firm matches. Size values are once, few and many counts, or a class for expanded clones, and some rows have none.

j_call	clone_size	d_call	v_call	cdr3_nt	cdr3_aa
TRBJ1-1	.	.	TRBV24-1	TGTGCCACCAGTGACCCAGCGACAGGAGATGAAGCTTTCTTT	CATSDPATGDEAFF
TRBJ1-2	.	.	TRBV11-2	TGTGCCAGCAGCTCCATACAATGGGGGCGGAAGGGTGGCTACACCTTC	CASSSIQWGRKGGYTF
TRBJ2-5	.	TRBD2	TRBV9	TGTGCCAGCAGCGTAGGGACTAGCGGGGGGTACCAAGAGACCCAGTACTTC	CASSVGTSGGYQETQYF
TRBJ2-3	.	.	TRBV6-2/TRBV6-3	TGTGCCAGCAGTTACGTTAAGGGGGGTGCCACAGATACGCAGTATTTT	CASSYVKGGATDTQYF
TRBJ1-4	once	.	TRBV6-6	TGTGCCAGCAGCTCGCCGGGACTGAGTAATGAAAAACTGTTTTTT	CASSSPGLSNEKLFF
TRBJ2-7	many	.	TRBV2	TGTGCCAGCAGTGAAGCGCCCGACAGACCAGACATGTTTAACCGACGCTACGAGCAGTACTTC	CASSEAPDRPDMFNRRYEQYF
TRBJ1-4	.	.	TRBV2	TGTGCCAGCAGTGCCCGACAGGTAGCAACTAATGAAAAACTGTTTTTT	CASSARQVATNEKLFF
TRBJ2-7	few	TRBD1	TRBV5-1	TGCGCCAGCAGTGCCGGACAGGACCCCTACGAGCAGTACTTC	CASSAGQDPYEQYF
TRBJ2-1	few	TRBD1	TRBV29-1	TGCAGCGTTGCCCGACAGGGGCGCTTTTGGGAGCAGTTCTTC	CSVARQGRFWEQFF
TRBJ1-2	.	.	TRBV28	TGTGCCAGCCACCTAGGGAGCCTCCTCTATGGCTACACCTTC	CASHLGSLLYGYTF
TRBJ1-5	.	.	TRBV7-2	TGTGCCAGCACCTTATTTTCAGGGACCTCACGGCCCCAGCATTTT	CASTLFSGTSRPQHF
TRBJ2-1	.	TRBD1	TRBV7-9	TGTGCCAGCAGCTTATTTAGGGACAGGGGTTACAATGAGCAGTTCTTC	CASSLFRDRGYNEQFF
TRBJ2-7	few	TRBD2	TRBV6-5	TGTGCCAGCAGTAGTACTAGCGGGGGACCCCTCTACGAGCAGTACTTC	CASSSTSGGPLYEQYF
TRBJ2-5	.	TRBD2	TRBV6-2/TRBV6-3	TGTGCCAGCAGTCGGACTAGCGGAGCCCTTCAGACCCAGTACTTC	CASSRTSGALQTQYF
TRBJ2-2	.	.	TRBV5-1	TGCGCCAGCAGCTTGGCCGCGCCGGCGAACACCGGGGAGCTGTTTTTT	CASSLAAPANTGELFF
TRBJ1-1	.	.	TRBV18	TGTGCCAGCTCAAGGGACGGTCTGCTCGTTGGCACTGAAGCTTTCTTT	CASSRDGLLVGTEAFF
TRBJ2-7	.	TRBD1	TRBV5-1	TGCGCCAACAGGTTCCGGGACAGGGGCTGCGAGCAGTACTTC	CANRFRDRGCEQYF
TRBJ2-1	.	TRBD2	TRBV6-4	TGTGCCACCCGAAGCGGGGGGAATGAGCAGTTCTTC	CATRSGGNEQFF
TRBJ1-1	.	.	TRBV3-1	TGTGCCAGCAGCCAAGGGGGCAGACACACTGAAGCTTTCTTT	CASSQGGRHTEAFF
TRBJ2-5	.	TRBD2	TRBV7-9	TGTGCCAGCAGCTTAGCTTCAAGACTAGCGGGGAAAGAGACCCAGTACTTC	CASSLASRLAGKETQYF